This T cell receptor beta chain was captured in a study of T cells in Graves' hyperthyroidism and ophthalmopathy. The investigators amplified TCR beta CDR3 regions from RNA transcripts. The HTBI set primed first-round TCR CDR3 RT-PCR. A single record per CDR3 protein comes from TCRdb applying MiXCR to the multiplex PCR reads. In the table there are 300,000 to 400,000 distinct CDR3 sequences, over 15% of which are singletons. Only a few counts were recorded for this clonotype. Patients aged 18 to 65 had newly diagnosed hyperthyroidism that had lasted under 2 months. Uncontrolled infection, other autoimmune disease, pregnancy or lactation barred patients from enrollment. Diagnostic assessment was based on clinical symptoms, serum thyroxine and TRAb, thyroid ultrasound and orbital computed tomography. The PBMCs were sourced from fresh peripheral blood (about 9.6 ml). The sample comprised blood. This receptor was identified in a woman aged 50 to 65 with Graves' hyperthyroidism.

Written as DNA, the CDR3 is TGTGCCAGCAGCTTAATCGGCCAGGGAGTCGGGGAGCTGTTTTTT. Translating it yields CASSLIGQGVGELFF. The chain couples TRBV7-3 to TRBJ2-2, with D perhaps being TRBD1 or TRBD2 (5 bases each). CDR1 is SGHTA, CDR2 FQGTGA, per germline. This CDR3 spans 15 amino acids. Trimming shortened V by 1 base and J by 7 bases, and 13 bases separated the two germline ends. Complete variable domain (other parts from reference TRBV7-3 and TRBJ2-2): GAGVSQTPSNKVTEKGKYVELRCDPISGHTALYWYRQSLGQGPEFLIYFQGTGAADDSGLPNDRFFAVRPEGSVSTLKIQRTERGDSAVYLCASSLIGQGVGELFFGEGSRLTVL.